This record covers a single TCR beta chain. This clone came up once. It lacks a known antigen. Base qualities are not at hand, and no much larger clone is one base apart. Library method: the immunoSEQ multiplex PCR assay. A mixture of 60 forward primers for TCR Vbeta segments and 13 reverse primers for TCR Jbeta segments was used in the multiplex PCR. The CDR3 region of rearranged TCR beta genes was amplified from genomic DNA by a multiplex PCR assay. On the Illumina HiSeq System, the amplified TCR beta libraries were sequenced as 87-base-pair reads. In the source study's methods: Across the 600 to 700 repertoires, a later analysis counted 80 million or so unique TCR beta chains, approximately 10 million of which were shared by at least two donors. A nearest-neighbor algorithm error-corrected the raw reads and collapsed the reads into unique sequences, merging closely related sequences to remove PCR and sequencing errors. CDR3 sequences were aligned to IMGT reference sequences to assign V, D and J gene segments. For a sequence to be retained, a match of at least six nucleotides to both a V gene segment and a J gene segment was required. A rearrangement was called productive if the CDR3 had no stop codons and remained in frame with V and J, and every other rearrangement was called non-productive. Following IMGT convention, CDR3 was defined as the stretch from the second conserved V-encoded cysteine to the conserved J-encoded phenylalanine. The earlier analysis of fewer than 750 of the donors excluded sequences that lacked an unambiguous match to a single V gene segment. In an earlier analysis of approximately 550 of the donors, V segments were called functional above 56.7% productive rearrangements and were called segregating when the between-donor standard deviation exceeded 5%. A statistical classification framework was built for diagnosing cytomegalovirus status from the catalog of TCR beta chain sequences. In a later analysis, TCR nucleotide sequences were compared against IMGT/GENE-DB human TR gene sequences so that V and J genes could be assigned. The TCRdist pipeline was used in a later analysis to assign CDR3 sequences and most-parsimonious VDJ recombination scenarios. In a later analysis, each TCR beta chain was defined by its CDR3 amino acid sequence together with its V-gene family, and reads lacking a unique V-gene family were excluded. As a way to deal with suspected cross-contamination and a sequencing artifact, a later analysis dropped 500 to 700 nucleotide sequences that were highly shared and had low generation probability. In a later analysis, a clonal expansion index was calculated for each public chain from normalized within-repertoire ranks of inferred template counts. A later analysis computed generation probabilities with a VDJ recombination model fitted to out-of-frame rearrangements, and checked the results against IGoR. In a later analysis, TCR-TCR, TCR-HLA and TCR-CMV co-occurrence was scored with hypergeometric tests, and a repertoire-size bias correction was applied to TCR pairs. A later analysis estimated false discovery rates by permuting HLA or CMV assignments 20 times. In a later analysis, co-occurring TCRs were grouped using DBSCAN, with TCRdist sequence similarity added in when clustering inside HLA-allele-positive subsets. Co-occurrence clustering excluded repertoires with fewer than 30,000 or more than 120,000 public chains, plus five with anomalous nucleotide sharing. TCRdb retrieved this table from immuneACCESS and kept in-frame rearrangements only. Not all clones are present; in checked studies, unresolved V genes account for under half, and no reason is known for the remainder. V and J calls and clone size follow that table, whereas D and trimming were derived from the DNA. Across this sample there are 100,000 to 150,000 clones, with 70% to 80% seen only once. Together, the top ten hold 3% to 4.5% of the sample.

This specimen belongs to a study of cytomegalovirus exposure and HLA in healthy donors (dated by TCRdb to the late 2010s). Study-wide context: An earlier analysis of about 530 of the donors reported about 260 Gb of sequence data and around 120 million unique TCR beta sequences obtained from around 180 million T cells. A later analysis re-examined previously published TCR beta repertoires from around 670 donors and added high-resolution HLA genotyping to investigate patterns of TCR occurrence. An earlier analysis of a few hundred of the donors applied high-throughput TCR beta sequencing to assess whether each TCR beta V gene segment acted as functional or pseudogenic. The genetic ancestry cluster associated with self-reported Caucasian donors included around 76% of the 300 to 400 genotyped donors. High-throughput TCR immunosequencing, statistical association of individual TCRs with disease status, and machine learning were combined to predict cytomegalovirus infection status. The number of typed donors differed by locus: about 629-630 for A, B, C, DRB1 and DQB1; some 540 for DQA1; about 600 for DPA1; and 400 to 480 for DPB1. All discovery cohort repertoires had been generated on a single sequencing platform. The study profiled the T cell repertoires of under 700 subjects by immunosequencing and related them to cytomegalovirus serostatus. In addition to the first cohort of roughly 700 subjects, a separate validation cohort of about 120 different subjects was used. Among roughly 400 genotyped donors of the cohort, an average of around 240,000 unique TCR beta nucleotide sequences was sequenced per donor, of which roughly 18% were non-productive. An early release that covered several hundred HLA-typed donors contained 300 to 350 gigabases of sequencing data and 70 million to 100 million unique TCR sequences. In the later analysis, no new phenotypic data were used to find candidate immune exposures; instead, reliance was placed on TCR beta sequences and their occurrence across donors. A later genetic analysis used genome-wide SNP genotypes for about 55% of the 666 donors, treating that subset as a discovery cohort. Class I and class II HLA loci were covered by the typing at four-digit resolution. The aim of the study was to test whether cataloging public T cell receptors could identify signatures of past pathogen exposure. Roughly five DR-DQ haplotypes were handled as single units for association and clustering, since linkage in the cohort was strong. Donor age, sex, ethnicity and CMV serostatus were compiled together with the repertoire data. Results and caveats for the whole study, not just this receptor: In a later analysis, several top co-occurrence clusters were reported to appear linked to parvovirus B19, influenza, CMV and Epstein-Barr virus. Linkage disequilibrium might explain the correlated functional status among segregating V segments, but an unknown experimental factor could not be ruled out. Sequencing depth was assumed to be roughly uniform across donors in the presence/absence analyses, though that assumption may not hold. When HLA alleles, especially DR and DQ, strongly co-occurred, TCR associations were difficult to assign to individual alleles. In a later analysis, most CMV-associated TCR beta chains were found to appear HLA-restricted, with HLA associations seemingly driven largely by CMV exposure. Only TCR beta chains were sequenced in this cohort, and the absence of alpha or paired-chain data limited detectable features. A further reported finding was that TCR beta sequences accurately predicted the HLA-A and HLA-B alleles for most subjects in the first cohort. Because HLA typing was unavailable for some donors at each locus, only the typed subset was used in association tests. According to the authors, the approach could potentially be generalized to other disease states and immunological phenotypes. Some IMGT-functional V segments, including TRBV6-2 and TRBV6-3, could not be told apart with the 87-base-pair reads, so those segments were excluded. In a later analysis, TCR association rates were found to vary across HLA loci, with the most associated TCRs seen for DRB1 alleles and the fewest for HLA-C alleles. In both the original and validation cohorts, the classifier was reported to diagnose cytomegalovirus status with high specificity and sensitivity. A later genetic analysis reported fewer N-insertions in productive TCRs among donors in an Asian-associated ancestry cluster than the roughly 700-donor mean. A later analysis associated 17,000 or so TCR beta sequences with specific HLA alleles at a false discovery rate of 0.05. A group of highly shared sequence variants was considered likely to be a technical artifact of the sequencing pipeline. In a later analysis, HLA-associated TCR beta chains showed more clonal expansion and lower generation probabilities than non-associated chains that were equally common. In the study, around 150 TCR beta chains were listed as associated with cytomegalovirus. Across donors, most TCR sequences were observed very rarely, whereas some public TCRs were present in many individuals. A few of the identified cytomegalovirus-associated TCR beta chains were confirmed in vitro to be specific for cytomegalovirus antigens. A later genetic analysis associated a missense DCLRE1C variant with V-gene and J-gene trimming of TCR beta chains, and an independent cohort replicated the association. CMV serostatus was the only immune exposure information available for the cohort. In an earlier analysis of about 540 of the donors, most TCR beta V segments were observed in productive rearrangements about 87% or about 30% of the time, broadly matching IMGT annotations. Over 15 rarely observed V segments, including chromosome 9 orphons, were excluded from the earlier analysis of several hundred of the donors because counts were too low.

In total, around 600 healthy bone marrow donors made up the cohort. At the time of sampling, all cohort members were nominally healthy, though unrecorded immune exposures were likely present. The donor was CMV seronegative and belonged to the group of around 400 seronegative cohort members. Every donor gave a peripheral blood sample, and the peripheral blood mononuclear cells from that sample were used for TCR beta sequencing. The Qiagen DNeasy Blood Extraction Kit was used to extract genomic DNA from the blood cell samples. As encoded in the germline V gene, CDR1 is SQVTM while CDR2 is ANQGSEA. V is trimmed back by 3 bases and J by 5 bases, and the junction contains 10 bases that no gene match accounts for. Counted from cysteine to phenylalanine, this CDR3 has 15 amino acids. Only the CDR3 portion is preserved as DNA: 45 bases, with reading frame beginning at the first base.

This sequence originates from a man aged 40-55 years in good health and CMV-seronegative. Sequencing input: PBMCs. The chain uses TRBV29-1 and TRBJ2-5; 9 central bases correspond to TRBD2. The nucleotides are TGCAGCGTTGAGGATCAGCGGGGGGCTCCCGAGACCCAGTACTTC. Its protein is CSVEDQRGAPETQYF.